The source of this TCR beta chain is a study of beta chain features in type 1 diabetes. Study outcomes and limitations: There was a moderate but significant shortening of TCRB CDR3s in all four CD4+ subsets of Type 1 diabetes patients.

In the case of this clone: Its antigen remains unknown.

Of the isolated RNA, all was reverse transcribed, and so the sequenced material was expressed TCRB transcripts. Assay: immunoSEQ multiplex PCR; the TCRdb copy retains only in-frame clones and omits some. In the table there are 50,000 to 70,000 clones, about 50% of which are singletons. The CDR3 contains 14 residues. V lost 1 base to trimming and J lost 6 bases, with 9 bases between them. The germline V gene encodes CDR1 SGHTA and CDR2 FQGNSA. The sequenced material came from Tregs from blood. The chain carries TRBV7-2 and TRBJ2-2; D possibly corresponds to TRBD2 (5 bases). This TCR was sampled from a woman in her thirties or forties with type 1 diabetes. The CDR3 loop reads CASSLGGPSGELFF. CDR3 nucleotide sequence: TGTGCCAGCAGCTTAGGAGGGCCTTCCGGGGAGCTGTTTTTT.